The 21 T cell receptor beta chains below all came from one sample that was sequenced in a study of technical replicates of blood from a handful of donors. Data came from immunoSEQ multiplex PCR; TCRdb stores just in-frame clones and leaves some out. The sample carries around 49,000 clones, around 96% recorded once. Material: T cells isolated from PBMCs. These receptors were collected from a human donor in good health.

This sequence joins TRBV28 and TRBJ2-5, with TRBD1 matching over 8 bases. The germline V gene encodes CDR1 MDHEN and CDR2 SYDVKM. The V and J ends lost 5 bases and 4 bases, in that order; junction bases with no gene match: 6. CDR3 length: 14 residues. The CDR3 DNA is TGTGCCAGCAGTCCGACAGGGGAAAGAGAGACCCAGTACTTC. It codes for CASSPTGERETQYF.

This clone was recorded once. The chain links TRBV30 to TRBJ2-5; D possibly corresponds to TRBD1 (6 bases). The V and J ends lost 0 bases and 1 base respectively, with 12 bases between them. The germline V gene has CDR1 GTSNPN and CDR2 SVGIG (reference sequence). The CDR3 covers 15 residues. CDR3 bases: TGTGCCTGGAGTGTACAGACAGGAACCCAAGAGACCCAGTACTTC. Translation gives CAWSVQTGTQETQYF.

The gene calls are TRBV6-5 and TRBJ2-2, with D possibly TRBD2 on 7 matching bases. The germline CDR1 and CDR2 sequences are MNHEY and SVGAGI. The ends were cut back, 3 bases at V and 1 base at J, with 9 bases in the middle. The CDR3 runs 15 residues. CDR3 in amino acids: CASSYRGGNTGELFF. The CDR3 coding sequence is TGTGCCAGCAGTTATAGGGGGGGGAACACCGGGGAGCTGTTTTTT.

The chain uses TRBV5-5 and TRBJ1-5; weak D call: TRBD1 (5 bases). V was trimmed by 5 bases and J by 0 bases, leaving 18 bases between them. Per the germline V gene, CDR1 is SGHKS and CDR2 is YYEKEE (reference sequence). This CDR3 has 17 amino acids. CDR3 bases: TGTGCCAGCAGATCAGGGCTATCGATGGATAGCAATCAGCCCCAGCATTTT. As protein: CASRSGLSMDSNQPQHF.

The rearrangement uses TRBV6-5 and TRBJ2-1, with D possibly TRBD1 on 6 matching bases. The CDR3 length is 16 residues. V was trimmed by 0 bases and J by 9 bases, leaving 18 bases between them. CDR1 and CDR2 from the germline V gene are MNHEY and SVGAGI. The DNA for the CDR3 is TGTGCCAGCAGTTACTCCTCCGGGACACCACGGGGTGAGCAGTTCTTC. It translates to CASSYSSGTPRGEQFF.

The CDR3 loop is CASSPLTSGRIYEQFF. In DNA, the CDR3 is TGTGCCAGCAGCCCGTTGACTAGCGGGAGGATCTATGAGCAGTTCTTC. The chain is built from TRBV7-3 and TRBJ2-1; 13 nucleotides agree with TRBD2. The CDR3 length is 16 residues. The germline V gene has CDR1 SGHTA and CDR2 FQGTGA. V lost 5 bases and J lost 8; bases outside the gene matches: 9. The full variable domain, completed using reference TRBV7-3 and TRBJ2-1, is GAGVSQTPSNKVTEKGKYVELRCDPISGHTALYWYRQSLGQGPEFLIYFQGTGAADDSGLPNDRFFAVRPEGSVSTLKIQRTERGDSAVYLCASSPLTSGRIYEQFFGPGTRLTVL.

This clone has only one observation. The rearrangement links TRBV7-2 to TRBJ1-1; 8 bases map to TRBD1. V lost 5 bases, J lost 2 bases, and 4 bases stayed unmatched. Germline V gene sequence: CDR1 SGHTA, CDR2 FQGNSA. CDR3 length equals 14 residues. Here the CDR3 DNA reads TGTGCCAGCAGCCCGGACAGGGAAAACACTGAAGCTTTCTTT. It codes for CASSPDRENTEAFF.

As DNA, the CDR3 is TGTGCCAGCAGCGTGACTAGCGGGAGCGAGCAGTACTTC. Amino acid sequence: CASSVTSGSEQYF. The chain combines TRBV9 with TRBJ2-7; 12 bases map to TRBD2. The CDR3 runs 13 residues. In germline, CDR1 is SGDLS, CDR2 YYNGEE. Unmatched junction bases numbered 0, after V lost 2 bases and J lost 6 bases.

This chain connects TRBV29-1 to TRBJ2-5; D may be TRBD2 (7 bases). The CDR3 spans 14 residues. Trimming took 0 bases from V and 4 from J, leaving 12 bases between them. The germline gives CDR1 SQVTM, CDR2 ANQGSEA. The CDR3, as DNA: TGCAGCGTTGAAGATGGCGGGGGCCGAGAGACCCAGTACTTC. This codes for CSVEDGGGRETQYF.

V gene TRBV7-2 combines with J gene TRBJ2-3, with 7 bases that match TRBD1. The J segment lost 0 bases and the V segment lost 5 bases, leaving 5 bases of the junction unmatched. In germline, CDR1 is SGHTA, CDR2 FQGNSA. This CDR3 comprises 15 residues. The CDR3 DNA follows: TGTGCCAGCAGCGAGACAGGGCTCAGCACAGATACGCAGTATTTT. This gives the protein CASSETGLSTDTQYF.

In nucleotides, the CDR3 is TGCGCCAGCAGCTTTACAGGGGGCGCGGAGCCCCAGCATTTT. The encoded protein is CASSFTGGAEPQHF. The V and J genes are TRBV5-1 and TRBJ1-5; 9 bases fit TRBD1. This CDR3 comprises 14 residues. Germline V gives CDR1 SGHRS, CDR2 YFSETQ. Unmatched junction bases numbered 5, after V lost 2 bases and J lost 8 bases.

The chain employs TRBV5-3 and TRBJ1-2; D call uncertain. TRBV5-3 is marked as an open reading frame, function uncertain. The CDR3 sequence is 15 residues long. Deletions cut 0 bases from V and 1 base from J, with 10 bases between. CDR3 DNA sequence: TGTGCCAGAAGCTTGGCCGAGAAAGTTAACTATGGCTACACCTTC. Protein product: CARSLAEKVNYGYTF.

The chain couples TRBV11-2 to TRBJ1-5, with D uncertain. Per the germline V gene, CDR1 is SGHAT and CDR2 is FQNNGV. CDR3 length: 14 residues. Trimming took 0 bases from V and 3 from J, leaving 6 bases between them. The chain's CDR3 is CASSLDSNNQPQHF. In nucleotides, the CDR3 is TGTGCCAGCAGCTTAGATAGCAACAATCAGCCCCAGCATTTT.

CDR3 in DNA: TGTGCCTGGAGTAGGGGCCGAGGGGGGAACACCGGGGAGCTGTTTTTT. This codes for CAWSRGRGGNTGELFF. The J gene is TRBJ2-2, the V gene TRBV30, with TRBD1 as a possible D gene (6 bases). Trimming took 2 bases from V and 1 from J, leaving 14 bases between them. The CDR3 length is 16 residues. CDR1 and CDR2 (germline): GTSNPN, SVGIG (reference sequence).

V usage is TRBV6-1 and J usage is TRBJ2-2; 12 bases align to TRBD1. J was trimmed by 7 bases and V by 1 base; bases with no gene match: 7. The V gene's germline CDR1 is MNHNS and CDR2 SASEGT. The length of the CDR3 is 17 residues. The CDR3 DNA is TGTGCCAGCAGTGAAGAGGGGACAGGGGGCCTACACGGGGAGCTGTTTTTT. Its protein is CASSEEGTGGLHGELFF.

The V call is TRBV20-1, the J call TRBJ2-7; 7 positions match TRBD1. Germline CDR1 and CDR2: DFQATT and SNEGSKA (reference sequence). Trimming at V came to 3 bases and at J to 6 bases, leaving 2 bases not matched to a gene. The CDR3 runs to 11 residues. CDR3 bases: TGCAGTGCTAGGGGGGACAGCGAGCAGTACTTC. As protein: CSARGDSEQYF.

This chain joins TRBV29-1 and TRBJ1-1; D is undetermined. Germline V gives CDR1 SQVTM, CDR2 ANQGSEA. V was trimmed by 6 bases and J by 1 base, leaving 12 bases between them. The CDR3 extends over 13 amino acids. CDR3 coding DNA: TGCAGCGTAACAGAGGGCGGGAACACTGAAGCTTTCTTT. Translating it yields CSVTEGGNTEAFF.

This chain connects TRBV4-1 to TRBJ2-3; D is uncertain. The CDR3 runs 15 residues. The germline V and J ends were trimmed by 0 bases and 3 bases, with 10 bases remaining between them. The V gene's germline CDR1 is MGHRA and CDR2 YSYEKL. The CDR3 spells CASSQEDWKTDTQYF. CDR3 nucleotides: TGCGCCAGCAGCCAAGAAGACTGGAAAACAGATACGCAGTATTTT.

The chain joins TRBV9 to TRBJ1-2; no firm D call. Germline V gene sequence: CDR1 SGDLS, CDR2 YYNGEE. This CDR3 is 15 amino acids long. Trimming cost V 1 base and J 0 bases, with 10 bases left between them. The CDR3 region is CASSVYAKPNYGYTF. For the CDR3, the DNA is TGTGCCAGCAGCGTATACGCGAAACCTAACTATGGCTACACCTTC.

CDR3 sequence: CASRDRSSYEQYF. CDR3 nucleotides: TGTGCCAGCAGAGACAGGAGCTCCTACGAGCAGTACTTC. V and J are TRBV7-9 and TRBJ2-7; tentative D call: TRBD1 (6 bases). CDR1 SEHNR and CDR2 FQNEAQ come from the germline V gene (reference sequence). Trimming stripped 6 bases from V and 0 bases from J, with 9 bases between. CDR3 length: 13 residues.

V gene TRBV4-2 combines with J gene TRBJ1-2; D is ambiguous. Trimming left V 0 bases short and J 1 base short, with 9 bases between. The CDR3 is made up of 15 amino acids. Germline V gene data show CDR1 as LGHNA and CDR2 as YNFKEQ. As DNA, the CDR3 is TGTGCCAGCAGCCAAGAAGTTGGCTTTAACTATGGCTACACCTTC. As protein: CASSQEVGFNYGYTF.